The source of this T cell receptor (beta chain) is a study of blood T cell repertoires in COVID-19. Background on the study: In each case, the material was cDNA or gDNA derived from T cells, B-cell-depleted T cells, or PBMCs.

Authors' processing steps: Estimates of nucleated cell counts were drawn from the amplification of reference gene primers. Sequencing was performed with immunoSEQ multiplex PCR; in TCRdb, only in-frame clones are kept and a portion is missing. Clone size and V and J calls were adopted from that table, with D and trimming inferred from the DNA. This table has 430,000 or so clones, around 89% appearing once. This CDR3 is 15 amino acids long. Germline V gene lookup returns CDR1 SGHAT and CDR2 FQNNGV. V shed 5 bases and J 4 bases; nucleotides not matched to a gene: 5. Recruits, aged about 18 to 95 years, lived in about two dozen US areas. Recovered participants had two consecutive negative NP/OP PCR tests, healthcare professional clearance, or symptom resolution.

This receptor was identified in a woman aged 40-49 years who had recovered from COVID-19. Sequenced: PBMCs or T cells enriched from blood (not recorded which). V and J are TRBV11-2 and TRBJ2-1; TRBD2 aligns across 10 bases. CDR3 residues: CASSRTSGDYNEQFF. CDR3 bases: TGTGCCAGCAGCCGGACTAGCGGAGATTACAATGAGCAGTTCTTC. Full variable domain (rest looked up from reference TRBV11-2 and TRBJ2-1): EAGVAQSPRYKIIEKRQSVAFWCNPISGHATLYWYQQILGQGPKLLIQFQNNGVVDDSQLPKDRFSAERLKGVDSTLKIQPAKLEDSAVYLCASSRTSGDYNEQFFGPGTRLTVL.